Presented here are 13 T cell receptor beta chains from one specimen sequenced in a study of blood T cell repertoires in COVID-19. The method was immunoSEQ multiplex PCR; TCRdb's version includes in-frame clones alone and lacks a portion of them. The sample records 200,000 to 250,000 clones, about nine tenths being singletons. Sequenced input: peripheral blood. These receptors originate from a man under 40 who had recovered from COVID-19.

This chain's CDR3 is CASSLAANGETQYF. The DNA for the CDR3 is TGCGCCAGCAGCTTAGCGGCAAACGGGGAGACCCAGTACTTC. This chain joins TRBV5-1 and TRBJ2-5; a possible D gene is TRBD2 (5 bases). The CDR3 has 14 residues. CDR1 and CDR2 (germline): SGHRS, YFSETQ. V was clipped by 2 bases and J by 5 bases, with 13 bases between them.

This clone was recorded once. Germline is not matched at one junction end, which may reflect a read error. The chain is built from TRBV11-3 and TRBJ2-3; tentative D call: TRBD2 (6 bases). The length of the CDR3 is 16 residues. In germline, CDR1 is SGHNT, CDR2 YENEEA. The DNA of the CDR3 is TGTGCCAGCAGTTTAGGGGCTGGGACTAGCACAGATACGCAGTATTTT. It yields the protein CASSLGAGTSTDTQYF.

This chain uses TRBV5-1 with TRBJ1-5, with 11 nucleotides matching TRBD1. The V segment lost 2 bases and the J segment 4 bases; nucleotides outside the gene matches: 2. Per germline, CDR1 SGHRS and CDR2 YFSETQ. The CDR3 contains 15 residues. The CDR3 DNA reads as TGCGCCAGCAGCTTCGGGACAGGGGGGAATCAGCCCCAGCATTTT. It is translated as CASSFGTGGNQPQHF.

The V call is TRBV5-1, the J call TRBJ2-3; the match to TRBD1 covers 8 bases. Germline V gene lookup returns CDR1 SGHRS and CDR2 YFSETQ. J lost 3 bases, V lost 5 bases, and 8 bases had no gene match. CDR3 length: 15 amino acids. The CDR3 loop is CASSPRGRRTDTQYF. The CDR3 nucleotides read TGCGCCAGCAGTCCCAGGGGGCGAAGAACAGATACGCAGTATTTT.

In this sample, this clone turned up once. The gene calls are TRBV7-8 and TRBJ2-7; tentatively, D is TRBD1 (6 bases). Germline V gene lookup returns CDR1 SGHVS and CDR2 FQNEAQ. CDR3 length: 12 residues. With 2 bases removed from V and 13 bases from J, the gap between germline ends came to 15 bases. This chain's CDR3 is CASSLSDSNFYF. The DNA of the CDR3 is TGTGCCAGCAGCTTATCGGACAGTAATTTCTACTTC.

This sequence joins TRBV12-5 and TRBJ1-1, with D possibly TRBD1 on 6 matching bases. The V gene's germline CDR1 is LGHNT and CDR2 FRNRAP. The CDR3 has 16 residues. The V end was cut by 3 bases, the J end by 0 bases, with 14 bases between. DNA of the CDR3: TGTGCTAGTGGTTTCATCCACAGGGTCATGAACACTGAAGCTTTCTTT. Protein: CASGFIHRVMNTEAFF.

CDR3 nucleotide sequence: TGCGCCAGCACTCCTAGAGAGACCCAGTACTTC. Protein sequence: CASTPRETQYF. The chain combines TRBV10-2 with TRBJ2-5; D uncertain. Trimming took off 7 bases at V and 4 bases at J, with 7 bases between the two ends. Germline lookup yields CDR1 WSHSY and CDR2 SAAADI. The CDR3 has 11 residues.

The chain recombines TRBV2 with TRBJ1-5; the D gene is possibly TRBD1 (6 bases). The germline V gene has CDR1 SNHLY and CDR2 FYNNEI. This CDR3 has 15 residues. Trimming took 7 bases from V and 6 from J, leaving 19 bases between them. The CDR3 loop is CASTTDQGLGQPQHF. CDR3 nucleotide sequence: TGTGCCAGCACAACTGACCAGGGGTTGGGTCAGCCCCAGCATTTT.

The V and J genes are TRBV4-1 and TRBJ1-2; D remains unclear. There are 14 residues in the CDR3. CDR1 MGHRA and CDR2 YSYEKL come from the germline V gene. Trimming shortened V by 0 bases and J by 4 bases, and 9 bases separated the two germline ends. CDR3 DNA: TGCGCCAGCAGCCAAGATTCAGGCTTCTATGGCTACACCTTC. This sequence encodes CASSQDSGFYGYTF.

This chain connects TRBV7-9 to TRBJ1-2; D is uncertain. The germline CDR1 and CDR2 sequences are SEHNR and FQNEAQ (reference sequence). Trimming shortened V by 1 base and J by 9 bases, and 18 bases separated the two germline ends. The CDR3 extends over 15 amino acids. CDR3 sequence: CASSLGAVEGGSYTF. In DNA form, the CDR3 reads TGTGCCAGCAGCTTAGGGGCCGTAGAGGGAGGTAGCTACACCTTC.

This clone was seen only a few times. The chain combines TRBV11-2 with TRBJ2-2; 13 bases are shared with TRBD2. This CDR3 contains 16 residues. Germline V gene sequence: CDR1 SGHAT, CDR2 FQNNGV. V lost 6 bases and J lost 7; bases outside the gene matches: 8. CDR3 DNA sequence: TGTGCCAGCAGAGCTACTAGCGGGGGGGCCGGCGGGGAGCTGTTTTTT. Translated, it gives CASRATSGGAGGELFF.

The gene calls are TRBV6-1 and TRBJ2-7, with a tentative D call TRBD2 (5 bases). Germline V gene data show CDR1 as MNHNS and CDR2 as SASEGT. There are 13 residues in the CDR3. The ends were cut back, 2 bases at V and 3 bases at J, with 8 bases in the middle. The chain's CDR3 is CASSEPGIYEQYF. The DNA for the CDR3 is TGTGCCAGCAGTGAACCCGGGATCTACGAGCAGTACTTC.

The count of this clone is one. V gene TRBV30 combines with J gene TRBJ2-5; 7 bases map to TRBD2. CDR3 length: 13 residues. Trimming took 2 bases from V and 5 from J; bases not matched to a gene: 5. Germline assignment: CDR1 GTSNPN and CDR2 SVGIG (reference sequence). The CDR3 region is CAWSSVGGETQYF. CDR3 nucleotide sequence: TGTGCCTGGAGTTCTGTGGGGGGGGAGACCCAGTACTTC.